This TCR beta chain was sequenced for a study of prognosis after radiotherapy for stage I lung cancer. Study-wide findings and caveats: The way patients used TRBV and TRBJ genes reportedly differed depending on whether they had metastases.

This clonotype was counted ten times or more. Its antigen is not identified. Amplicons of TCR beta CDR3 were generated from genomic DNA by two-round multiplex PCR. Primers were specific to each TRBV and TRBJ gene in first-round PCR. The second PCR round used universal primers. TCRdb processed the multiplex PCR reads anew with MiXCR; each CDR3 protein has one entry. The sample lists 15,000 to 25,000 distinct CDR3 sequences, around 24% occurring once. The material sequenced was PBMCs, taken before or after stereotactic body radiation therapy (not recorded which). The receptor was isolated from a donor at least 50 years old with non-small cell lung cancer.

Here the CDR3 DNA reads TGTGCCAGCAGCCAACGGGGAAGCAATTCACCCCTCCACTTT. It specifies CASSQRGSNSPLHF. The chain recombines TRBV16 with TRBJ1-6, with no clear D. V was cut by 2 bases and J by 7 bases, with 9 bases left in between. Germline V gene sequence: CDR1 KGHSY, CDR2 FQNENV. CDR3 length: 14 residues.